Presented here are 28 T cell receptor beta chains from one specimen sequenced in a study of shared clonotypes between healthy human individuals. Sequenced by immunoSEQ multiplex PCR; TCRdb stores in-frame clones only, minus some. The sample lists some 2,500,000 clones, 80% to 95% occurring once. Sequencing input: naive CD4+ T cells from PBMCs. Subset here: CD45RA+ positively selected. These receptors were obtained from a man between 18 and 35 years old in good health. Some clones in this sample may be carry-over from other donors' samples.

CDR3 DNA: TGTGCCAGCAGCTTAGGGTACTCTGAAGCTTTCTTT. Translating it yields CASSLGYSEAFF. The chain couples TRBV7-9 to TRBJ1-1; D unclear. V gave up 1 base and J gave up 6 bases, with 6 bases separating them. CDR1 and CDR2 from the germline V gene are SEHNR and FQNEAQ (reference sequence). CDR3 size: 12 residues.

This chain uses TRBV5-5 with TRBJ1-2; TRBD1 might be the D (5 bases). CDR1 SGHKS and CDR2 YYEKEE come from the germline V gene (reference sequence). There are 15 residues in the CDR3. Trimming pared 4 bases from V and 2 bases from J, leaving 15 bases between. CDR3 nucleotides: TGTGCCAGCAGCCCCCCGGGGGTGGCGAACTATGGCTACACCTTC. It codes for CASSPPGVANYGYTF.

About this clone: This same CDR3 is encoded by further DNA sequences in the sample. This chain links TRBV18 with TRBJ2-3; D ambiguous. Germline CDR1 KGHSH, CDR2 LQKENI. Trimming shortened V by 9 bases and J by 2 bases, and 6 bases separated the two germline ends. The CDR3 has 11 residues. This chain's CDR3 is CASSPTDTQYF. CDR3 DNA sequence: TGTGCCAGTTCTCCCACAGATACGCAGTATTTT.

The genes are TRBV5-6 and TRBJ2-3; tentatively, D is TRBD1 (6 bases). CDR1 SGHDT and CDR2 YYEEEE come from the germline V gene. V was pared by 4 bases and J by 0 bases, with 15 bases between. This CDR3 contains 16 residues. CDR3 region: CASSLGGFTSTDTQYF. CDR3 bases: TGTGCCAGCAGCCTTGGGGGCTTTACTAGCACAGATACGCAGTATTTT.

The gene calls are TRBV4-1 and TRBJ1-1; 10 bases map to TRBD1. Germline V gene lookup returns CDR1 MGHRA and CDR2 YSYEKL. J gave up 11 bases and V 4 bases, and 4 bases lay outside the gene matches. This CDR3 has 12 residues. DNA of the CDR3: TGCGCCAGCAGCCCGGACAGGGGGGTGGCTTTCTTT. Its translation is CASSPDRGVAFF.

The chain joins TRBV5-5 to TRBJ1-1; D not resolved. The germline V gene has CDR1 SGHKS and CDR2 YYEKEE (reference sequence). The CDR3 extends over 15 amino acids. V lost 4 bases to trimming and J lost 7 bases, with 20 bases between them. The CDR3 loop is CASSQTSSTFNEAFF. The CDR3 nucleotides are TGTGCCAGCAGCCAGACCTCCTCCACATTCAATGAAGCTTTCTTT.

This clone has a single count. This chain uses TRBV10-1 with TRBJ2-7, with 9 nucleotides matching TRBD1. Germline CDR1 is WNHNN and CDR2 is SYGVQD (reference sequence). The V and J ends lost 6 bases and 0 bases, in that order; junction bases with no gene match: 6. The CDR3 runs to 15 residues. The CDR3 loop reads CASRERDRDSYEQYF. Here the CDR3 DNA reads TGCGCCAGCAGAGAGAGGGACAGGGACTCCTACGAGCAGTACTTC.

This rearrangement joins TRBV4-2 to TRBJ2-7, with 9 bases matching TRBD2. Germline assignment: CDR1 LGHNA and CDR2 YNFKEQ. V shed 4 bases, J shed 6 bases, and the junction held 13 bases outside the gene matches. The CDR3 is 16 amino acids. The CDR3 loop is CASSPLLAGVVSEQYF. The CDR3 DNA follows: TGTGCCAGCAGCCCCCTCTTAGCGGGAGTTGTCAGCGAGCAGTACTTC.

The gene calls are TRBV5-1 and TRBJ1-1; D ambiguous. V was clipped by 0 bases and J by 0 bases, with 9 bases between them. This CDR3 has 15 amino acids. Germline V CDR1 and CDR2: SGHRS, YFSETQ. DNA for the CDR3: TGCGCCAGCAGCTTGGTAACACCGATGAACACTGAAGCTTTCTTT. Translating it yields CASSLVTPMNTEAFF.

The chain recombines TRBV9 with TRBJ2-7, with 7 bases matching TRBD1. Trimming cost V 4 bases and J 2 bases; bases outside gene matches: 12. There are 16 residues in the CDR3. The germline CDR1 and CDR2 sequences are SGDLS and YYNGEE. The CDR3 region is CASSRIGQVAPYEQYF. The CDR3 nucleotides read TGTGCCAGCAGCCGAATAGGACAGGTGGCCCCCTACGAGCAGTACTTC.

This clone came up a few times. The chain employs TRBV7-6 and TRBJ1-1; tentatively, D is TRBD1 (5 bases). This CDR3 has 14 residues. The V gene's germline CDR1 is SGHVS and CDR2 FNYEAQ. Trimming shortened V by 5 bases and J by 0 bases, and 10 bases separated the two germline ends. CDR3 DNA sequence: TGTGCCAGCAGCAGGGGTCCGGTGAACACTGAAGCTTTCTTT. This codes for CASSRGPVNTEAFF.

The rearrangement uses TRBV11-2 and TRBJ1-1; no clear D gene. CDR3 length: 13 amino acids. Germline V gives CDR1 SGHAT, CDR2 FQNNGV. V was trimmed by 8 bases and J by 0 bases, leaving 10 bases between them. CDR3 in amino acids: CASGTNLNTEAFF. The CDR3 DNA follows: TGTGCCAGCGGTACTAATCTGAACACTGAAGCTTTCTTT.

This rearrangement joins TRBV10-3 to TRBJ2-7; possible D gene TRBD1, 7 bases. Germline assignment: CDR1 ENHRY and CDR2 SYGVKD. This CDR3 is built from 16 residues. The V gene lost 8 bases and the J gene lost 5 bases, with 25 bases spanning the gap. DNA for the CDR3: TGTGCCATCGGAGACAGGGATCGGACTACTCGCGACGAGCAGTACTTC. Protein: CAIGDRDRTTRDEQYF.

The chain links TRBV4-2 to TRBJ2-4; 10 bases fit TRBD2. Germline CDR1 LGHNA, CDR2 YNFKEQ. Trimming at V came to 1 base and at J to 6 bases, leaving 15 bases not matched to a gene. The CDR3 runs 19 residues. The DNA of the CDR3 is TGTGCCAGCAGCCAAGGGGTGGGAGCGGGAGGGCCTGGGGCAAACATTCAGTACTTC. It is translated as CASSQGVGAGGPGANIQYF.

The chain has TRBV5-4 and TRBJ2-1, with 7 positions matching TRBD2. Germline CDR1 is SGHNT and CDR2 is YYREEE (reference sequence). V lost 4 bases, J lost 8 bases, and 9 bases stayed unmatched. The CDR3 is made up of 14 amino acids. The CDR3 DNA follows: TGTGCCAGCAGCCTCGGGGAGGGATCGGATGAGCAGTTCTTC. As protein: CASSLGEGSDEQFF.

A word on this clone: At the DNA level, this CDR3 is encoded by other sequences in the same sample as well. The rearrangement links TRBV18 to TRBJ1-3; D unclear. V lost 0 bases, J lost 0 bases, and 9 bases lay in between. Germline-derived CDR1 and CDR2 are KGHSH and LQKENI. This CDR3 has 16 residues. The CDR3 here is CASSPPGRSSGNTIYF. The CDR3 DNA reads as TGTGCCAGCTCACCACCCGGACGGAGCTCTGGAAACACCATATATTTT.

V usage is TRBV18 and J usage is TRBJ2-3; D gene uncertain. V gave up 3 bases and J gave up 2 bases, with 9 bases separating them. CDR3 length: 14 amino acids. The germline CDR1 and CDR2 sequences are KGHSH and LQKENI. CDR3 sequence (DNA): TGTGCCAGCTCACCGAGTCGGAACACAGATACGCAGTATTTT. It yields the protein CASSPSRNTDTQYF.

The chain carries TRBV27 and TRBJ1-1; 9 bases fit TRBD1. Germline trimming cut 4 bases from V and 7 bases from J; bases unmatched to any gene: 4. The CDR3 spans 13 residues. In germline, CDR1 is MNHEY, CDR2 SMNVEV (reference sequence). The CDR3 loop is CASSYGGQGEAFF. DNA for the CDR3: TGTGCCAGCAGTTATGGGGGACAGGGTGAAGCTTTCTTT.

The genes are TRBV20-1 and TRBJ2-3; D is undetermined. Germline CDR1 DFQATT, CDR2 SNEGSKA (reference sequence). The CDR3 length is 11 residues. The chain's CDR3 is CGYLVADTQYF. The CDR3 DNA reads TGCGGTTATTTGGTCGCAGATACGCAGTATTTT.

The chain has TRBV7-6 and TRBJ2-7; the match to TRBD2 covers 10 bases. The CDR3 contains 17 residues. V lost 1 base and J lost 1; bases outside the gene matches: 7. Germline assignment: CDR1 SGHVS and CDR2 FNYEAQ. CDR3 protein: CASSLGVAGGGSYEQYF. As DNA, the CDR3 is TGTGCCAGCAGCTTAGGGGTAGCGGGAGGAGGATCCTACGAGCAGTACTTC.

This chain links TRBV4-1 with TRBJ1-3; D unresolved. CDR3 size: 15 residues. Per the germline V gene, CDR1 is MGHRA and CDR2 is YSYEKL. V was cut by 1 base and J by 2 bases, with 9 bases left in between. CDR3 coding DNA: TGCGCCAGCAGCCAAGTTATATTAACTGGAAACACCATATATTTT. It encodes CASSQVILTGNTIYF.

V gene TRBV5-1 combines with J gene TRBJ2-1, with 8 nucleotides matching TRBD2. The V gene end was trimmed by 1 base and the J gene end by 6 bases; junction bases not matched to a gene: 9. CDR3 length: 16 amino acids. The V gene's germline CDR1 is SGHRS and CDR2 YFSETQ. The CDR3 sequence is CASSLIPAGVPNEQFF. CDR3 nucleotides: TGCGCCAGCAGCTTGATTCCAGCGGGAGTCCCCAATGAGCAGTTCTTC.

The chain is built from TRBV7-3 and TRBJ2-2; D is uncertain. The ends were cut back, 8 bases at V and 6 bases at J, with 10 bases in the middle. In germline, CDR1 is SGHTA, CDR2 FQGTGA. This CDR3 has 12 amino acids. The CDR3 loop is CASRTGAGELFF. CDR3 in DNA: TGTGCCAGCCGGACGGGCGCCGGGGAGCTGTTTTTT.

The chain is built from TRBV2 and TRBJ2-5; D is possibly TRBD1 (7 bases). V dropped 7 bases and J dropped 4 bases, with 19 bases sitting between them. The CDR3 is 15 amino acids. Germline lookup yields CDR1 SNHLY and CDR2 FYNNEI. The CDR3 nucleotides read TGTGCCAGCACTGGGAGCAGGGGGGTGGGAGAGACCCAGTACTTC. It encodes CASTGSRGVGETQYF.

On this clone: Other DNA sequences within the sample encode an identical CDR3. The gene calls are TRBV9 and TRBJ2-4; the D is unclear. V was cut by 2 bases and J by 0 bases, with 6 bases left in between. In germline, CDR1 is SGDLS, CDR2 YYNGEE. CDR3 length equals 14 residues. CDR3 loop: CASSVGVAKNIQYF. CDR3 coding DNA: TGTGCCAGCAGCGTCGGAGTAGCCAAAAACATTCAGTACTTC.

This clone was seen a single time. The chain uses TRBV5-1 and TRBJ2-5; a weak D match, TRBD2 (5 bases). Germline CDR1 is SGHRS and CDR2 is YFSETQ. Trimming removed 1 base at V and 5 bases at J, with 9 bases between. This CDR3 contains 13 residues. This chain's CDR3 is CASSLSDFETQYF. The CDR3 DNA follows: TGCGCCAGCAGCTTGTCGGACTTCGAGACCCAGTACTTC.

The chain links TRBV18 to TRBJ1-1; D possibly corresponds to TRBD1 (6 bases). The germline CDR1 and CDR2 sequences are KGHSH and LQKENI. Trimming pared 3 bases from V and 1 base from J, leaving 12 bases between. This CDR3 is 15 amino acids long. CDR3 DNA: TGTGCCAGCTCACCTAAGGACAGCCCGAACACTGAAGCTTTCTTT. Translating it yields CASSPKDSPNTEAFF. Drawing the rest from reference TRBV18 and TRBJ1-1, the complete variable domain is NAGVMQNPRHLVRRRGQEARLRCSPMKGHSHVYWYRQLPEEGLKFMVYLQKENIIDESGMPKERFSAEFPKEGPSILRIQQVVRGDSAAYFCASSPKDSPNTEAFFGQGTRLTVV.

The chain is built from TRBV5-5 and TRBJ2-1; 9 bases are a match to TRBD1. Germline-derived CDR1 and CDR2 are SGHKS and YYEKEE (reference sequence). The J segment lost 5 bases and the V segment lost 4 bases, leaving 4 bases of the junction unmatched. This CDR3 is 14 amino acids long. The DNA for the CDR3 is TGTGCCAGCAGCAAGGGACAGGGAAACAATGAGCAGTTCTTC. Its translation: CASSKGQGNNEQFF.